This T cell receptor (beta chain) was sequenced for a study of read filtering for tumor transcriptome and immune sequencing. Study at large: TCR-mapped reads were about 3.5 to 10.27 million with IR-seq versus about 85 to 1,300 with RNA-seq. Whole-study results and caveats: Dropping single-read clonotypes raised IR-seq and RNA-seq shared-clonotype correlation.

From about 400 ng of RNA, a library with molecular barcoded alpha/delta and beta/gamma adaptors was made. TCRdb called the reads again in MiXCR, with one record for every CDR3 protein. The repertoire consists of 60,000 to 75,000 distinct CDR3 sequences, with 15% to 20% occurring once and the leading ten covering approximately 11%. Trimming removed 4 bases from V and 0 bases from J, with 10 bases in between. This CDR3 is built from 15 residues. Germline V gene sequence: CDR1 MGHRA, CDR2 YSYEKL. This clonotype was counted at least ten times. The antigen is undetermined. This receptor was taken from a donor aged 40 or over with multiple myeloma. The V gene is TRBV4-1, the J gene TRBJ2-1; D perhaps matches TRBD2 (5 bases). The sequencing input was a population of CD138-negative cells sorted from bone marrow. The CDR3 loop is CASSLDSFSYNEQFF. The CDR3 DNA is TGCGCCAGCAGCCTGGACTCGTTCTCCTACAATGAGCAGTTCTTC.